The 17 T cell receptor beta chains below were found in one sample sequenced in a study of shared T cell receptors in the human thymus. Only in-frame clones appear in the TCRdb table, and some are missing; sequencing was by immunoSEQ multiplex PCR. This table has some 760,000 clones, roughly 88% appearing once. The same data also contributed to another study, on human thymus T cells.

The sample was thymocytes. The receptors originated from a girl under three years old with a congenital heart defect.

The chain carries TRBV5-8 and TRBJ2-1; unclear D gene. V lost 0 bases and J 4 bases, leaving 8 bases between the germline ends. The CDR3 is made up of 14 amino acids. The germline CDR1 and CDR2 sequences are SGHTS and YDEGEE. The CDR3 loop reads CASSLDSRYNEQFF. DNA for the CDR3: TGTGCCAGCAGCTTGGATTCCAGGTACAATGAGCAGTTCTTC.

About this clone itself: Other DNA sequences in this specimen translate into the identical CDR3. This chain links TRBV9 with TRBJ2-3; 11 bases are a match to TRBD2. Trimming removed 2 bases from V and 0 bases from J; junction bases left unmatched: 2. CDR1 is SGDLS, CDR2 YYNGEE, per germline. The CDR3 consists of 16 residues. CDR3 nucleotide sequence: TGTGCCAGCAGCGTCTTAGCGGGGGGGAGCACAGATACGCAGTATTTT. This translates into CASSVLAGGSTDTQYF.

The chain carries TRBV14 and TRBJ1-2; D gene uncertain. The CDR3 has 15 residues. Between the trimmed V and J ends, which lost 1 base and 7 bases, there was a span of 16 bases. Germline loops: CDR1 SGHDN, CDR2 FVKESK. The CDR3 here is CASSQVPRFSVGYTF. DNA for the CDR3: TGTGCCAGCAGCCAAGTCCCCAGGTTTTCCGTTGGCTACACCTTC. Variable domain in full (rest from reference TRBV14 and TRBJ1-2): EAGVTQFPSHSVIEKGQTVTLRCDPISGHDNLYWYRRVMGKEIKFLLHFVKESKQDESGMPNNRFLAERTGGTYSTLKVQPAELEDSGVYFCASSQVPRFSVGYTFGSGTRLTVV.

This chain uses TRBV4-1 with TRBJ2-1, with 10 bases lining up with TRBD1. Germline V gene sequence: CDR1 MGHRA, CDR2 YSYEKL. V was pared by 4 bases and J by 4 bases, with 13 bases of the junction left unmatched. This CDR3 has 18 residues. CDR3 DNA: TGCGCCAGCAGCCTGATAAGGGTCGGGGACAGGGGATACAATGAGCAGTTCTTC. It codes for CASSLIRVGDRGYNEQFF.

V usage is TRBV5-4 and J usage is TRBJ2-3, with a tentative D call TRBD2 (6 bases). CDR3 length: 14 amino acids. The germline gives CDR1 SGHNT, CDR2 YYREEE (reference sequence). Trimming removed 3 bases at V and 6 bases at J, with 14 bases between. The CDR3 DNA reads TGTGCCAGCAGCTACGGGACTCCCGAGGATACGCAGTATTTT. This gives the protein CASSYGTPEDTQYF.

The chain carries TRBV6-5 and TRBJ1-1; tentative D call: TRBD1 (6 bases). From germline, CDR1 is MNHEY and CDR2 SVGAGI. The CDR3 has 14 residues. V lost 8 bases to trimming and J lost 4 bases, with 17 bases between them. The CDR3 sequence: CASGLRGGATEAFF. CDR3 coding DNA: TGTGCCAGCGGACTTCGGGGGGGCGCCACTGAAGCTTTCTTT.

The gene calls are TRBV21-1 and TRBJ1-2; the table's D gene call, TRBD1, was not cross checked with the DNA. TRBV21-1 is marked as a pseudogene. CDR3 size: 14 residues. The chain's CDR3 is CASSKRGQYDGYTF. DNA for the CDR3: TGTGCCAGCAGCAAGAGGGGACAGTACGATGGCTACACCTTC.

V gene TRBV7-6 combines with J gene TRBJ1-1; D call uncertain. V was pared by 4 bases and J by 3 bases, with 21 bases between. The CDR3 covers 17 residues. Germline V gene lookup returns CDR1 SGHVS and CDR2 FNYEAQ. The CDR3 bases are TGTGCCAGCAGCTCTCCCCAGGTTGGGGAGCCGGACACTGAAGCTTTCTTT. This encodes CASSSPQVGEPDTEAFF.

This clone was observed once. This sequence joins TRBV19 and TRBJ2-5; 8 nucleotides line up with TRBD1. Trimming cost V 5 bases and J 5 bases; bases outside gene matches: 1. Germline CDR1 reads LNHDA; CDR2 reads SQIVND (reference sequence). This CDR3 region has 12 residues. This CDR3 is CASSRDRETQYF. The DNA for the CDR3 is TGTGCCAGTAGTCGGGACAGGGAGACCCAGTACTTC.

The V and J genes are TRBV4-1 and TRBJ2-7; D is undetermined. V dropped 0 bases and J dropped 4 bases, with 13 bases sitting between them. Germline values: CDR1 MGHRA, CDR2 YSYEKL. The CDR3 spans 15 residues. CDR3 region: CASSQEARRPYEQYF. DNA of the CDR3: TGCGCCAGCAGCCAAGAGGCTAGAAGGCCTTACGAGCAGTACTTC.

CDR3 sequence: CASSVATGAGELFF. For the CDR3, the DNA is TGTGCCAGCAGCGTAGCTACGGGGGCCGGGGAGCTGTTTTTT. This chain joins TRBV9 and TRBJ2-2; D possibly corresponds to TRBD2 (6 bases). The V gene lost 0 bases and the J gene lost 6 bases, with 9 bases spanning the gap. CDR1 is SGDLS and CDR2 is YYNGEE in the germline V gene. The CDR3 loop spans 14 amino acids.

The rearrangement joins TRBV18 to TRBJ1-5; D possibly corresponds to TRBD1 (5 bases). The CDR3 sequence is 15 residues long. Germline lookup yields CDR1 KGHSH and CDR2 LQKENI. V lost 3 bases and J 0 bases, leaving 9 bases between the germline ends. CDR3 loop: CASSPVTVSNQPQHF. The CDR3 region has the DNA TGTGCCAGCTCACCGGTGACAGTTAGCAATCAGCCCCAGCATTTT.

This chain links TRBV19 with TRBJ2-3; maybe TRBD1 (6 bases). V was trimmed by 3 bases and J by 0 bases, leaving 10 bases between them. The CDR3 has 15 amino acids. The germline V gene encodes CDR1 LNHDA and CDR2 SQIVND (reference sequence). CDR3 coding DNA: TGTGCCAGTAGTATCGGACAGCCTAGCACAGATACGCAGTATTTT. Residues: CASSIGQPSTDTQYF. Combining the CDR3 with reference TRBV19 and TRBJ2-3 gives the whole variable domain DGGITQSPKYLFRKEGQNVTLSCEQNLNHDAMYWYRQDPGQGLRLIYYSQIVNDFQKGDIAEGYSVSREKKESFPLTVTSAQKNPTAFYLCASSIGQPSTDTQYFGPGTRLTVL.

J is TRBJ2-7 and V is TRBV5-1, with D tentatively TRBD1 (5 bases). The germline V and J ends were trimmed by 0 bases and 3 bases, with 16 bases remaining between them. This CDR3 contains 16 residues. The germline V gene encodes CDR1 SGHRS and CDR2 YFSETQ. As DNA, the CDR3 is TGCGCCAGCAGCTTGGGACAGCTTCCGCGTCGCTACGAGCAGTACTTC. It translates to CASSLGQLPRRYEQYF.

This clone was seen a handful of times. The rearrangement joins TRBV30 to TRBJ1-2; 7 positions match TRBD1. This CDR3 is built from 13 residues. Germline loops: CDR1 GTSNPN, CDR2 SVGIG (reference sequence). With V trimmed by 3 bases and J by 8 bases, 9 bases remained unmatched. CDR3 sequence: CAWRRQGPEGYTF. The CDR3 bases are TGTGCCTGGAGAAGACAGGGCCCCGAGGGCTACACCTTC.

The CDR3: CASRPRGLTEAFF. The CDR3 nucleotides read TGCGCCAGCAGGCCGCGGGGGCTTACTGAAGCTTTCTTT. This chain links TRBV5-1 with TRBJ1-1; a weak D match, TRBD1 (6 bases). There are 13 residues in the CDR3. V was clipped by 5 bases and J by 5 bases, with 13 bases between them. The germline V gene encodes CDR1 SGHRS and CDR2 YFSETQ. The full variable domain, in which reference TRBV5-1 and TRBJ1-1 provide the parts outside the CDR3, is KAGVTQTPRYLIKTRGQQVTLSCSPISGHRSVSWYQQTPGQGLQFLFEYFSETQRNKGNFPGRFSGRQFSNSRSEMNVSTLELGDSALYLCASRPRGLTEAFFGQGTRLTVV.

The V and J genes are TRBV19 and TRBJ1-5, with TRBD1 identical over 8 bases. Trimming removed 6 bases from V and 2 bases from J; junction bases left unmatched: 9. Germline assignment: CDR1 LNHDA and CDR2 SQIVND (reference sequence). This CDR3 contains 16 residues. CDR3 residues: CASSPIPTGGNQPQHF. CDR3 coding DNA: TGTGCCAGTAGCCCCATCCCGACAGGGGGCAATCAGCCCCAGCATTTT.